This T cell receptor (beta chain) was captured by sequencing in a study of OX40 agonist ivuxolimab in advanced cancers. Study context: It was ivuxolimab, an agonistic anti-OX40 (CD134) antibody, that patients were treated with. Patients receiving dose escalation had hepatocellular carcinoma, melanoma, renal cell or head and neck cancer.

Here immunoSEQ multiplex PCR was the method, and the copy in TCRdb shows in-frame clones only, minus some. This sample has under 85,000 clones, with about 85% found just once. This CDR3 region has 15 residues. Germline loops: CDR1 LNHDA, CDR2 SQIVND (reference sequence). The V gene end was trimmed by 5 bases and the J gene end by 0 bases; junction bases not matched to a gene: 5. The sequence came from an adult with an advanced solid tumor such as melanoma, head and neck, liver or kidney cancer. The chain recombines TRBV19 with TRBJ2-3, with 7 bases that match TRBD1. Here the sequenced sample was CD4+ or CD8+ T cells sorted from blood, taken in a trial of the OX40 agonist ivuxolimab. In nucleotides, the CDR3 is TGTGCCAGTAGTCTCGGGACAGTGAGCACAGATACGCAGTATTTT. Its protein product is CASSLGTVSTDTQYF. The variable domain in full, completed from reference TRBV19 and TRBJ2-3, reads DGGITQSPKYLFRKEGQNVTLSCEQNLNHDAMYWYRQDPGQGLRLIYYSQIVNDFQKGDIAEGYSVSREKKESFPLTVTSAQKNPTAFYLCASSLGTVSTDTQYFGPGTRLTVL.